This entry concerns a single T cell receptor (beta chain). The data belong to a study of blood T cell repertoires in COVID-19. Turning to the study itself: Specimens from acute and convalescent COVID-19 originated in the United States, Italy and Spain. PBMCs, B-cell-depleted T cells, or T cells provided the cDNA or gDNA that made up the material.

The CDR3 is 15 residues long. CDR1 MNHEY and CDR2 SMNVEV come from the germline V gene (reference sequence). Trimming shortened V by 5 bases and J by 0 bases, and 13 bases separated the two germline ends. In the authors' workflow: Amplification from reference gene primers served as the basis for estimated nucleated cell counts. Assay: immunoSEQ multiplex PCR; the TCRdb copy retains only in-frame clones and omits some. Clonal size and the V and J genes are those of that table, whereas D and trimming came from the DNA. Of about 80,000 clones listed, around 90% are singletons. The TCR sequence derives from a man aged 65 to 79 with acute or convalescent COVID-19. The material sequenced was peripheral blood. This chain uses TRBV27 with TRBJ1-1, with D perhaps TRBD1 (6 bases). The CDR3 sequence is CASSPPTGLNTEAFF. The CDR3 coding sequence is TGTGCCAGCAGTCCCCCGACAGGCTTGAACACTGAAGCTTTCTTT.